This entry features one T cell receptor beta chain sequence. What it binds is not known. This sample is drawn from a study of response to subunit inactivated influenza vaccine. The CDR3 consists of 14 residues. The trim removed 2 bases at V and 3 bases at J, leaving 5 bases unmatched. The germline CDR1 and CDR2 sequences are DFQATT and SNEGSKA (reference sequence). Study-wide results and limits: The study's authors posited that every seasonal influenza vaccination enlists few new T cells.

One entry per CDR3 protein, called by TCRdb with MiXCR from the RT-PCR reads. The sample carries a few hundred thousand distinct CDR3 sequences, 12% to 15% recorded once. Sequences were derived from PBMCs from blood, sampled approximately 13 days after vaccination. This chain uses TRBV20-1 with TRBJ2-3, with TRBD2 identical over 7 bases. The TCR comes from a man aged 45-65 years who received an inactivated influenza vaccine. The CDR3 bases are TGCAGTGCTAGAAGCGGGGTTTTTACAGATACGCAGTATTTT. This codes for CSARSGVFTDTQYF.